Shown below are 31 T cell receptor beta chains from a single sample sequenced in a study of identical twins' blood T cells. TCRdb reanalysed the 5' RACE reads using MiXCR and keeps one entry per CDR3 protein. The profile covers 300,000 to 450,000 distinct CDR3 sequences, with 25% to 35% appearing a single time and roughly 5.5% taken by the ten largest. Sequencing was done on a sample of PBMCs. Receptors originate from a woman aged 18 to 55 in good health.

This clonotype was counted a few times. The genes are TRBV14 and TRBJ2-1; tentative D call: TRBD1 (6 bases). V gave up 0 bases and J gave up 7 bases, with 19 bases separating them. Germline V gives CDR1 SGHDN, CDR2 FVKESK. The CDR3 covers 17 residues. CDR3 bases: TGTGCCAGCAGCCAAGATAGGTTGGGGGCTCGGCGAAATGAGCAGTTCTTC. This encodes CASSQDRLGARRNEQFF.

This clonotype has a count of ten or more. The V call is TRBV29-1, the J call TRBJ1-4, with D possibly matching TRBD1 (5 bases). The CDR3 is made up of 15 amino acids. CDR1 is SQVTM, CDR2 ANQGSEA, per germline. Trimming pared 4 bases from V and 6 bases from J, leaving 18 bases between. Written as DNA, the CDR3 is TGCAGCGTTGGGGTTCCAGGGTACGACGATGAAAAACTGTTTTTT. Encoded protein: CSVGVPGYDDEKLFF.

DNA for the CDR3: TGCATCGTCGACGGACCCTACTATGGCTACACCTTC. Protein product: CIVDGPYYGYTF. This chain uses TRBV20-1 with TRBJ1-2; the D is unclear. Germline V gene lookup returns CDR1 DFQATT and CDR2 SNEGSKA (reference sequence). The length of the CDR3 is 12 residues.

This rearrangement joins TRBV2 to TRBJ2-7, with 8 bases identical to TRBD1. Germline values: CDR1 SNHLY, CDR2 FYNNEI. The CDR3 length is 11 residues. Losses at the gene ends were 7 bases for V and 11 bases for J; bases not matched to a gene: 7. CDR3 region: CASIDRGRKYF. CDR3 bases: TGTGCCAGCATCGACAGGGGTAGAAAGTACTTC.

In this sample, this clonotype turned up a few times. This chain uses TRBV30 with TRBJ1-5; possibly TRBD1 for D (5 bases). CDR3 length: 13 amino acids. V shed 2 bases and J shed 1 base, with 6 bases lying between them. Germline CDR1 is GTSNPN and CDR2 is SVGIG (reference sequence). The CDR3 loop reads CAWSRDSNQPQHF. CDR3 bases: TGTGCCTGGAGTAGGGACAGCAATCAGCCCCAGCATTTT.

This clonotype occurred a few times. The chain has TRBV18 and TRBJ2-4; D gene uncertain. The CDR3 extends over 16 amino acids. The germline V gene has CDR1 KGHSH and CDR2 LQKENI. Trimming cost V 2 bases and J 3 bases, with 14 bases left between them. The CDR3 reads CASSPFSRVVKNIQYF. The CDR3 DNA reads TGTGCCAGCTCACCATTTTCTAGGGTTGTCAAAAACATTCAGTACTTC.

Ten or more counts support this clonotype. CDR3 bases: TGTGCCAGCAGCGCCCCCGGGACTAGTAGTTCAGATACGCAGTATTTT. It encodes CASSAPGTSSSDTQYF. The chain joins TRBV7-2 to TRBJ2-3, with 8 bases fitting TRBD2. Trimming at V came to 5 bases and at J to 4 bases, leaving 11 bases not matched to a gene. The germline gives CDR1 SGHTA, CDR2 FQGNSA. CDR3 size: 16 residues.

This clonotype was counted only a few times. The genes are TRBV11-1 and TRBJ1-1; unclear D gene. The CDR3 is 13 residues long. V lost 3 bases and J 5 bases, leaving 10 bases between the germline ends. Germline CDR1 is SGHAT and CDR2 is FQDESV (reference sequence). CDR3 in DNA: TGTGCCAGCAGCTTTTATCGGGGAACTGAAGCTTTCTTT. Its protein is CASSFYRGTEAFF.

The rearrangement links TRBV19 to TRBJ2-5; no reliable D call. The germline gives CDR1 LNHDA, CDR2 SQIVND (reference sequence). The CDR3 consists of 13 residues. Trimming took 4 bases from V and 2 from J, leaving 8 bases between them. CDR3 in DNA: TGTGCCAGTAGTAGAGATCTACAAGAGACCCAGTACTTC. Encoded protein: CASSRDLQETQYF.

Concerning this clonotype: Its ends do not fully match the called genes, so a read error is possible. The rearrangement links TRBV6-6 to TRBJ1-1; 8 bases map to TRBD1. In germline, CDR1 is MNHNY, CDR2 SVGAGI (reference sequence). The CDR3 has 16 amino acids. The CDR3 protein is CAGSYLGAGTGPEAFF. Written as DNA, the CDR3 is TGTGCCGGCAGTTACCTCGGGGCTGGGACAGGACCAGAAGCTTTCTTT.

V gene TRBV29-1 combines with J gene TRBJ1-4; 9 positions agree with TRBD1. CDR3 length: 14 amino acids. The V and J ends lost 4 bases and 8 bases, in that order; junction bases with no gene match: 8. CDR1 SQVTM and CDR2 ANQGSEA come from the germline V gene. CDR3 sequence reads: CSVGGDRGVEKLFF. The CDR3 region has the DNA TGCAGCGTTGGAGGCGACAGGGGGGTGGAAAAACTGTTTTTT. Based on the CDR3 plus reference TRBV29-1 and TRBJ1-4, the full variable domain is SAVISQKPSRDICQRGTSLTIQCQVDSQVTMMFWYRQQPGQSLTLIATANQGSEATYESGFVIDKFPISRPNLTFSTLTVSNMSPEDSSIYLCSVGGDRGVEKLFFGSGTQLSVL.

This clonotype has only a few counts. This chain uses TRBV6-6 with TRBJ2-2; no clear D gene. The germline gives CDR1 MNHNY, CDR2 SVGAGI (reference sequence). V lost 7 bases and J lost 6, with 6 bases in between. This CDR3 region has 11 residues. The CDR3 DNA is TGTGCCAGCATCTTGGCCGGGGAGCTGTTTTTT. This encodes CASILAGELFF.

In its sample, this clonotype was seen a few times. The chain is built from TRBV7-9 and TRBJ1-6; a weak D match, TRBD1 (5 bases). The CDR3 loop spans 13 amino acids. Trimming stripped 4 bases from V and 10 bases from J, with 11 bases between. The germline gives CDR1 SEHNR, CDR2 FQNEAQ (reference sequence). The CDR3 DNA reads as TGTGCCAGCAGCTCCAGGGAGGTCTCACCCCTCCACTTT. This sequence encodes CASSSREVSPLHF.

This clonotype has just a few counts. The chain recombines TRBV5-1 with TRBJ2-2, with D unclear. V was clipped by 1 base and J by 3 bases, with 7 bases between them. The CDR3 extends over 14 amino acids. The germline gives CDR1 SGHRS, CDR2 YFSETQ. This CDR3 reads CASSLILDTGELFF. The CDR3 DNA reads TGCGCCAGCAGCTTGATTTTAGACACCGGGGAGCTGTTTTTT.

The chain uses TRBV7-9 and TRBJ1-2, with no clear D. The CDR3 spans 12 residues. CDR1 and CDR2 from the germline V gene are SEHNR and FQNEAQ (reference sequence). Trimming pared 5 bases from V and 5 bases from J, leaving 9 bases between. The CDR3 reads CASSHERYGYTF. DNA of the CDR3: TGTGCCAGCAGCCACGAGAGATATGGCTACACCTTC. The full variable domain, in which reference TRBV7-9 and TRBJ1-2 provide the parts outside the CDR3, is DTGVSQNPRHKITKRGQNVTFRCDPISEHNRLYWYRQTLGQGPEFLTYFQNEAQLEKSRLLSDRFSAERPKGSFSTLEIQRTEQGDSAMYLCASSHERYGYTFGSGTRLTVV.

Concerning this clonotype itself: Mismatch with germline at one junction end may stem from a read error. The genes are TRBV20-1 and TRBJ1-1, with D uncertain. The germline V gene encodes CDR1 DFQATT and CDR2 SNEGSKA (reference sequence). The length of the CDR3 is 13 residues. The CDR3 DNA reads as TGCAGTGCTAGGGATTCTAGGAACGCTGAAGCTTTCTTT. Its protein is CSARDSRNAEAFF.

At least ten counts were recorded for this clonotype. V gene TRBV11-1 combines with J gene TRBJ1-1; D unresolved. This CDR3 comprises 13 residues. Between the trimmed V and J ends, which lost 8 bases and 0 bases, there was a span of 10 bases. Per germline, CDR1 SGHAT and CDR2 FQDESV (reference sequence). DNA for the CDR3: TGTGCCAGCGGGGAGGCCATGAACACTGAAGCTTTCTTT. Its protein is CASGEAMNTEAFF.

The chain is built from TRBV6-6 and TRBJ2-1, with 7 positions matching TRBD1. Germline V gene sequence: CDR1 MNHNY, CDR2 SVGAGI (reference sequence). Germline trimming cut 11 bases from V and 7 bases from J; bases unmatched to any gene: 14. The CDR3 has 14 residues. The CDR3 spells CAGHRDSSGNEQFF. Written as DNA, the CDR3 is TGTGCCGGCCACCGGGACAGTTCGGGGAATGAGCAGTTCTTC.

This clonotype was found a few times. This chain connects TRBV29-1 to TRBJ1-1; possibly TRBD1 for D (5 bases). The germline CDR1 and CDR2 sequences are SQVTM and ANQGSEA. This CDR3 has 17 residues. V gave up 5 bases and J gave up 0 bases, with 22 bases separating them. The CDR3 region is CSVLKRGSGVLNTEAFF. In DNA form, the CDR3 reads TGCAGCGTTCTAAAAAGGGGTTCCGGGGTTTTGAACACTGAAGCTTTCTTT. The full variable domain, rest sourced from reference TRBV29-1 and TRBJ1-1, is SAVISQKPSRDICQRGTSLTIQCQVDSQVTMMFWYRQQPGQSLTLIATANQGSEATYESGFVIDKFPISRPNLTFSTLTVSNMSPEDSSIYLCSVLKRGSGVLNTEAFFGQGTRLTVV.

The chain couples TRBV6-1 to TRBJ1-5; possibly TRBD1 for D (6 bases). This CDR3 has 13 amino acids. V was pared by 7 bases and J by 0 bases, with 7 bases between. Germline V CDR1 and CDR2: MNHNS, SASEGT. CDR3 loop: CASNRASNQPQHF. The DNA for the CDR3 is TGTGCCAGCAACAGGGCTAGCAATCAGCCCCAGCATTTT.

This clonotype was observed a handful of times. The V gene is TRBV7-2, the J gene TRBJ2-7, with 11 bases aligning to TRBD1. The J segment lost 6 bases and the V segment lost 5 bases, leaving 9 bases of the junction unmatched. Germline assignment: CDR1 SGHTA and CDR2 FQGNSA. The length of the CDR3 is 15 residues. The CDR3 DNA reads TGTGCCAGCAGCCGGGACAGGGGGAAATTAGGCGAGCAGTACTTC. Amino acids: CASSRDRGKLGEQYF.

This clonotype has just a few counts. V is TRBV20-1 and J is TRBJ1-1, with D possibly matching TRBD1 (5 bases). The germline CDR1 and CDR2 sequences are DFQATT and SNEGSKA (reference sequence). V lost 0 bases, J lost 3 bases, and 11 bases lay in between. This CDR3 has 14 residues. CDR3 in amino acids: CSAREVNRHTEAFF. In nucleotides, the CDR3 is TGCAGTGCTAGAGAGGTGAACAGGCACACTGAAGCTTTCTTT.

The gene calls are TRBV5-1 and TRBJ1-2; 8 bases align to TRBD1. The CDR3 runs to 16 residues. Germline V gene sequence: CDR1 SGHRS, CDR2 YFSETQ. With 3 bases clipped from V and 1 base from J, the junction kept 8 bases outside the gene matches. CDR3 amino acids: CASSYGTGLYNYGYTF. The CDR3 region has the DNA TGCGCCAGCAGCTATGGGACAGGTCTATATAACTATGGCTACACCTTC.

Comments on this clonotype: The junction does not match germline at one end; this may be a read error. The chain employs TRBV5-1 and TRBJ1-6; D is perhaps TRBD1 (6 bases). Germline CDR1 and CDR2: SGHRS and YFSETQ. CDR3 length: 14 residues. The CDR3 nucleotides are TGCGCCAGCAGCGTGGACAGTGTTAATTCACCCCTCCATTTT. Its translation is CASSVDSVNSPLHF. The full variable domain, its missing parts supplied by reference TRBV5-1 and TRBJ1-6, is KAGVTQTPRYLIKTRGQQVTLSCSPISGHRSVSWYQQTPGQGLQFLFEYFSETQRNKGNFPGRFSGRQFSNSRSEMNVSTLELGDSALYLCASSVDSVNSPLHFGNGTRLTVT.

This clonotype was picked up many times. V and J are TRBV6-5 and TRBJ1-1; tentatively, D is TRBD1 (5 bases). Germline loops: CDR1 MNHEY, CDR2 SVGAGI. V was pared by 4 bases and J by 5 bases, with 17 bases between. The CDR3 consists of 15 residues. The CDR3, as DNA: TGTGCCAGCAGTTCCAGACCCTACGGGGCGACTGAAGCTTTCTTT. Protein sequence: CASSSRPYGATEAFF.

The chain employs TRBV9 and TRBJ2-3; D not certain. The CDR3 has 17 residues. The V end lost 4 bases, the J end lost 2 bases, and 20 bases lay between the germline ends. Per germline, CDR1 SGDLS and CDR2 YYNGEE. This CDR3 is CASSPVAVRCFTDTQYF. CDR3 coding DNA: TGTGCCAGCAGCCCCGTGGCAGTAAGGTGCTTCACAGATACGCAGTATTTT.

A few counts support this clonotype. The chain recombines TRBV5-1 with TRBJ1-5; D gene ambiguous. From germline, CDR1 is SGHRS and CDR2 YFSETQ. Trimming removed 0 bases from V and 7 bases from J, with 11 bases in between. The CDR3 has 14 residues. CDR3 sequence reads: CASSLESLSQPQHF. The CDR3 coding sequence is TGCGCCAGCAGCTTGGAGTCACTCTCACAGCCCCAGCATTTT.

The sample holds a few counts of this clonotype. This sequence joins TRBV9 and TRBJ2-5, with TRBD2 as a possible D gene (6 bases). The CDR3 length is 15 residues. Deletions cut 4 bases from V and 5 bases from J, with 18 bases between. Per germline, CDR1 SGDLS and CDR2 YYNGEE. For the CDR3, the DNA is TGTGCCAGCAGCTCGGGACTCCAGTTCCGGGAGACCCAGTACTTC. Amino acid sequence: CASSSGLQFRETQYF.

The chain joins TRBV29-1 to TRBJ2-1, with TRBD2 identical over 9 bases. The trim removed 4 bases at V and 0 bases at J, leaving 7 bases unmatched. The length of the CDR3 is 16 residues. Germline V gene data show CDR1 as SQVTM and CDR2 as ANQGSEA. The CDR3 loop is CSVGGASGVSYNEQFF. CDR3 bases: TGCAGCGTTGGAGGCGCTAGCGGGGTCTCCTACAATGAGCAGTTCTTC.

In its sample, this clonotype was seen a few times. V usage is TRBV9 and J usage is TRBJ1-1; no firm D call. There are 14 residues in the CDR3. CDR1 is SGDLS and CDR2 is YYNGEE in the germline V gene. With 3 bases removed from V and 0 bases from J, the gap between germline ends came to 9 bases. The CDR3 coding sequence is TGTGCCAGCAGCGCATACTCGGTGAACACTGAAGCTTTCTTT. This sequence encodes CASSAYSVNTEAFF.

In its sample, this clonotype was seen once. The rearrangement joins TRBV4-3 to TRBJ2-3; D gene ambiguous. This CDR3 region has 15 residues. The V end lost 11 bases, the J end lost 7 bases, and 25 bases lay between the germline ends. Germline V gene lookup returns CDR1 LGHNA and CDR2 YSLEER. CDR3: CAGSQDLVASYTQYF. In DNA form, the CDR3 reads TGCGCCGGTAGCCAAGATCTGGTGGCTTCATATACGCAGTATTTT.